A single T cell receptor beta chain is shown here with its context. This record comes from a study of CD8 T cells in Susac syndrome. The authors negatively isolated CD8+ and CD4+ T cells and FACS-enriched TEMRA cells. A quantity of about 0.45 to 1 ug RNA underwent reverse transcription using random hexamers. Amplification of the TCR beta CDR3 was carried out by immunoSEQ multiplex PCR, which spanned a total of 54 Vbeta and 13 Jbeta segments. TCRdb passed the immunoSEQ multiplex PCR reads through MiXCR, listing each CDR3 protein once. The data show around 180,000 distinct CDR3 sequences, 85% to 95% seen once. Germline CDR1 LNHNV, CDR2 YYDKDF (reference sequence). CDR3 size: 16 residues. V lost 5 bases to trimming and J lost 4 bases; unmatched junction nucleotides: 11.

The chain has TRBV15 and TRBJ2-7, with 10 bases matching TRBD2. Material for sequencing was CD4+ T cells from PBMCs. The TCR was taken from a human donor with Susac syndrome. CDR3 sequence reads: CATSVDSQRGGYEQYF. The DNA of the CDR3 is TGTGCCACCAGCGTCGACAGCCAGCGGGGGGGTTACGAGCAGTACTTC.